Shown below are 20 T cell receptor beta chains from a single sample sequenced in a study of siplizumab effects on memory and regulatory T cells. Produced via immunoSEQ multiplex PCR; TCRdb's table is partial and in-frame only. Here the sample spans more than 75,000 clones, over 85% being singletons. The material sequenced was CD8+ T cells sorted from blood. These receptors all come from a human donor in good health.

This clone was counted once. The chain combines TRBV2 with TRBJ2-1; TRBD1 agrees at 9 bases. Germline CDR1 reads SNHLY; CDR2 reads FYNNEI. CDR3 length: 15 amino acids. The junction had 11 bases not matched to a gene; V was cut back by 7 bases and J by 7 bases. Here the CDR3 reads CASTDSGTGINEQFF. DNA of the CDR3: TGTGCCAGCACCGACTCCGGGACAGGGATTAATGAGCAGTTCTTC.

This clone was detected once. The chain combines TRBV6-6 with TRBJ2-5, with 12 bases lining up with TRBD2. This CDR3 region has 15 residues. V was clipped by 5 bases and J by 4 bases; unmatched bases: 5. The germline CDR1 and CDR2 sequences are MNHNY and SVGAGI (reference sequence). CDR3 nucleotides: TGTGCCAGCAGTAGGACTAGCGGGGTCAGAGAGACCCAGTACTTC. Amino acid sequence: CASSRTSGVRETQYF.

This chain's CDR3 is CASSLAQGTTYEQYF. The CDR3 DNA is TGTGCCAGCAGCTTAGCACAGGGAACGACCTACGAGCAGTACTTC. V gene TRBV11-2 combines with J gene TRBJ2-7, with D tentatively TRBD1 (6 bases). V was shortened by 1 base and J by 2 bases, with 12 bases between the two germline ends. Germline V CDR1 and CDR2: SGHAT, FQNNGV. The CDR3 covers 15 residues.

This clone was counted once. This chain connects TRBV2 to TRBJ1-1; 7 nucleotides align to TRBD1. This CDR3 is built from 15 residues. V gave up 1 base and J gave up 6 bases; unmatched junction bases: 8. Germline-derived CDR1 and CDR2 are SNHLY and FYNNEI. CDR3 coding DNA: TGTGCCAGCAGTGAAGGAGACAGGGATTTTTCTGAAGCTTTCTTT. Amino acids: CASSEGDRDFSEAFF. The complete variable domain, with remaining parts taken from reference TRBV2 and TRBJ1-1, reads EPEVTQTPSHQVTQMGQEVILRCVPISNHLYFYWYRQILGQKVEFLVSFYNNEISEKSEIFDDQFSVERPDGSNFTLKIRSTKLEDSAMYFCASSEGDRDFSEAFFGQGTRLTVV.

This clone was counted a few times. The chain recombines TRBV2 with TRBJ2-3, with TRBD2 matching over 8 bases. The CDR3 is made up of 16 amino acids. V shed 4 bases and J 2 bases; nucleotides not matched to a gene: 8. Germline V gene lookup returns CDR1 SNHLY and CDR2 FYNNEI. This CDR3 reads CASSAFLSGVTDTQYF. The CDR3 DNA follows: TGTGCCAGCAGTGCGTTCCTTAGCGGGGTCACAGATACGCAGTATTTT.

The rearrangement joins TRBV27 to TRBJ1-2; TRBD1 matches 9 bases. Germline CDR1 and CDR2: MNHEY and SMNVEV (reference sequence). The CDR3 length is 16 residues. V lost 2 bases, J lost 4 bases, and 8 bases stayed unmatched. The CDR3, as DNA: TGTGCCAGCAGTTTAACCGGGACAGGGCACCCCTATGGCTACACCTTC. It translates to CASSLTGTGHPYGYTF.

V and J are TRBV7-9 and TRBJ1-4, with no clear D. Trimming pared 5 bases from V and 7 bases from J, leaving 17 bases between. The CDR3 extends over 15 amino acids. Germline loops: CDR1 SEHNR, CDR2 FQNEAQ (reference sequence). The DNA for the CDR3 is TGTGCCAGCAGCCACTTAGAGGCTTTGGGTGAAAAACTGTTTTTT. Its protein product is CASSHLEALGEKLFF.

The V and J genes are TRBV7-8 and TRBJ2-3, with 10 bases matching TRBD2. Unmatched junction bases numbered 4, after V lost 0 bases and J lost 10 bases. The CDR3 covers 14 residues. CDR1 is SGHVS and CDR2 is FQNEAQ in the germline V gene. The CDR3 coding sequence is TGTGCCAGCAGCTTAGCCCCTAGCGGGAGAGCGCAGTATTTT. Translation gives CASSLAPSGRAQYF.

The chain has TRBV25-1 and TRBJ2-3; 10 bases fit TRBD2. The CDR3 covers 16 residues. The germline V gene encodes CDR1 MGHDK and CDR2 SYGVNS. After removal of 2 bases from V and 0 bases from J, the junction contained 2 bases not matched to a gene. CDR3 DNA: TGTGCCAGCAGTGAACTACTAGCGGGGAGCACAGATACGCAGTATTTT. Protein sequence: CASSELLAGSTDTQYF.

The chain combines TRBV4-1 with TRBJ2-7; unclear D gene. V gave up 0 bases and J gave up 2 bases, with 5 bases separating them. This CDR3 has 13 residues. Germline-derived CDR1 and CDR2 are MGHRA and YSYEKL. The CDR3 sequence: CASSQDPPYEQYF. In nucleotides, the CDR3 is TGCGCCAGCAGCCAAGATCCCCCCTACGAGCAGTACTTC.

This clone has only one observation. The CDR3 is CASSLDGPGSNQPQHF. In DNA form, the CDR3 reads TGTGCCAGCAGCTTAGACGGGCCTGGTAGCAATCAGCCCCAGCATTTT. The chain carries TRBV7-2 and TRBJ1-5; D unclear. The V end was cut by 1 base, the J end by 0 bases, with 10 bases between. Germline values: CDR1 SGHTA, CDR2 FQGNSA. The CDR3 totals 16 residues.

This chain links TRBV16 with TRBJ2-7, with 12 bases lining up with TRBD2. With V trimmed by 2 bases and J by 5 bases, 7 bases remained unmatched. Germline CDR1 and CDR2: KGHSY and FQNENV. The CDR3 loop spans 16 amino acids. The CDR3 loop is CASSQPSGRAINEQYF. The DNA for the CDR3 is TGTGCCAGCAGCCAACCTAGCGGGAGGGCCATCAACGAGCAGTACTTC.

The chain has TRBV29-1 and TRBJ1-1, with D perhaps matching TRBD1 (5 bases). The V gene's germline CDR1 is SQVTM and CDR2 ANQGSEA. V was cut by 3 bases and J by 7 bases, with 15 bases left in between. The CDR3 is 13 residues long. CDR3 sequence: CSVEPGRLGEAFF. The CDR3 nucleotides read TGCAGCGTTGAGCCAGGGCGGCTTGGTGAAGCTTTCTTT.

The rearrangement joins TRBV19 to TRBJ1-1; no firm D call. Germline values: CDR1 LNHDA, CDR2 SQIVND (reference sequence). Trimming stripped 3 bases from V and 1 base from J, with 12 bases between. CDR3 length: 15 residues. The CDR3 spells CASSINPSGNTEAFF. The DNA for the CDR3 is TGTGCCAGTAGTATCAACCCCTCGGGGAACACTGAAGCTTTCTTT.

The chain carries TRBV10-3 and TRBJ1-1; no clear D. V was trimmed by 10 bases and J by 5 bases, leaving 26 bases between them. The CDR3 sequence is 16 residues long. CDR1 and CDR2 (germline): ENHRY, SYGVKD. The CDR3 nucleotides read TGTGCCAGTTCTAGAGGTGGGAACCCCCAAGGGACTGAAGCTTTCTTT. It is translated as CASSRGGNPQGTEAFF.

This chain connects TRBV2 to TRBJ1-6; D uncertain. Trimming stripped 10 bases from V and 7 bases from J, with 14 bases between. Germline CDR1 is SNHLY and CDR2 is FYNNEI. This CDR3 comprises 13 residues. The CDR3 here is CAILIQGNSPLHF. The CDR3 DNA follows: TGTGCCATCCTGATACAAGGAAATTCACCCCTCCACTTT.

The V and J genes are TRBV14 and TRBJ2-1, with a tentative D call TRBD1 (6 bases). The CDR3 covers 17 residues. The germline V gene encodes CDR1 SGHDN and CDR2 FVKESK. Trimming left V 8 bases short and J 4 bases short, with 24 bases between. The CDR3 nucleotides read TGTGCCAGCTCACCCCTCGGGACACCGTACCCATACAATGAGCAGTTCTTC. Translation: CASSPLGTPYPYNEQFF.

This sequence joins TRBV10-1 and TRBJ1-1; 8 bases agree with TRBD1. V lost 8 bases and J lost 3; bases outside the gene matches: 5. The germline CDR1 and CDR2 sequences are WNHNN and SYGVQD (reference sequence). The CDR3 is made up of 13 amino acids. The CDR3 loop is CASRGQGDTEAFF. The CDR3, as DNA: TGCGCCAGCCGAGGACAGGGCGACACTGAAGCTTTCTTT.

V usage is TRBV6-5 and J usage is TRBJ2-7; 9 bases are shared with TRBD1. The germline V gene encodes CDR1 MNHEY and CDR2 SVGAGI. V shed 2 bases, J shed 1 base, and the junction held 3 bases outside the gene matches. The CDR3 is 15 amino acids. The CDR3: CASSYRGTGSYEQYF. Here the CDR3 DNA reads TGTGCCAGCAGTTACCGCGGGACAGGGTCCTACGAGCAGTACTTC.

V usage is TRBV6-5 and J usage is TRBJ1-5, with 7 bases aligning to TRBD1. This CDR3 has 14 residues. V trimming: 0 bases; J trimming: 7 bases; junction bases outside the gene matches: 3. CDR1 is MNHEY and CDR2 is SVGAGI in the germline V gene. The CDR3, as DNA: TGTGCCAGCAGTTACTCCAGGGGGAGACAGCCCCAGCATTTT. Translation: CASSYSRGRQPQHF.